One sample yielded the 10 T cell receptor beta chains listed below, sequenced in a study of read filtering for tumor transcriptome and immune sequencing. This library used about 360 ng RNA and molecular barcoded adaptors spanning alpha/delta and beta/gamma chains. TCRdb reprocessed the reads with MiXCR, giving one entry per CDR3 protein. In the table there are about 130,000 distinct CDR3 sequences, roughly 13% of which are singletons. The sequencing sample was made of a population of CD138-negative cells sorted from bone marrow. These receptors all come from a donor at least 40 years old with multiple myeloma.

About this clonotype itself: At one of its ends the junction is not consistent with the germline gene, which may arise from a read error. The gene calls are TRBV6-5 and TRBJ2-3; a possible D gene is TRBD1 (5 bases). Germline CDR1 is MNHEY and CDR2 is SVGAGI. CDR3 length: 15 residues. CDR3 nucleotides: TGTGCCAGCAGTTACTCGGCAGGGCCGGCAGAGACGCAGTATTTT. Its protein is CASSYSAGPAETQYF.

This clonotype has just a few counts. The missing conserved phenylalanine or tryptophan at the end of this CDR3 makes a read error likely. J is TRBJ2-1 and V is TRBV4-1, with TRBD2 as a possible D gene (6 bases). Deletions cut 0 bases from V and 0 bases from J, with 21 bases between. Germline assignment: CDR1 MGHRA and CDR2 YSYEKL. The CDR3 totals 20 residues. Here the CDR3 DNA reads TGCGCCAGCAGCCAAGATAGAACGGGGGTCACCTCGAGCTCCTACAATGAGCAGTTCATC. It codes for CASSQDRTGVTSSSYNEQFI.

This clonotype was seen repeatedly, ten times or more. V is TRBV20-1 and J is TRBJ2-7; TRBD2 matches at 7 bases. There are 15 residues in the CDR3. Germline-derived CDR1 and CDR2 are DFQATT and SNEGSKA (reference sequence). The J segment lost 7 bases and the V segment lost 3 bases, leaving 15 bases of the junction unmatched. DNA of the CDR3: TGCAGTGCTAGCCCCGCGAGCGTAGCGGGCTGGGAGCAGTACTTC. Its protein is CSASPASVAGWEQYF.

This clonotype has a count of ten or more. V usage is TRBV3-1 and J usage is TRBJ2-3; D gene ambiguous. Germline V lookup: CDR1 LGHDT, CDR2 YNNKEL (reference sequence). Trimming removed 3 bases from V and 1 base from J, with 11 bases in between. The CDR3 has 15 amino acids. The CDR3 coding sequence is TGTGCCAGCAGCCACCCCCCACGGGGCACAGATACGCAGTATTTT. Protein: CASSHPPRGTDTQYF.

Ten or more counts support this clonotype. J is TRBJ2-7 and V is TRBV5-4, with unresolved D. Trimming pared 1 base from V and 5 bases from J, leaving 19 bases between. The CDR3 length is 16 residues. The V gene's germline CDR1 is SGHNT and CDR2 YYREEE (reference sequence). CDR3 amino acids: CASSLSLQPSVDEQYF. The CDR3 DNA reads as TGTGCCAGCAGCTTGTCTTTACAGCCGAGTGTCGACGAGCAGTACTTC.

The chain carries TRBV6-5 and TRBJ2-4; a weak D match, TRBD1 (6 bases). CDR1 and CDR2 (germline): MNHEY, SVGAGI. The CDR3 has 14 amino acids. Trimming left V 2 bases short and J 9 bases short, with 14 bases between. CDR3 residues: CASSYGGRASIQYF. The CDR3 bases are TGTGCCAGCAGTTACGGGGGCAGGGCGAGCATTCAGTACTTC.

Here the CDR3 reads CASGFDGGITEQFF. CDR3 nucleotides: TGCGCCAGCGGTTTCGATGGGGGTATTACTGAGCAGTTCTTC. The chain recombines TRBV5-1 with TRBJ2-1, with D tentatively TRBD1 or TRBD2 (5 bases each). The CDR3 sequence is 14 residues long. V was shortened by 7 bases and J by 9 bases, with 20 bases between the two germline ends. The germline V gene has CDR1 SGHRS and CDR2 YFSETQ.

The chain couples TRBV20-1 to TRBJ2-2; 8 positions match TRBD1. With V trimmed by 2 bases and J by 3 bases, 5 bases remained unmatched. Germline V gene lookup returns CDR1 DFQATT and CDR2 SNEGSKA (reference sequence). The CDR3 runs 15 residues. CDR3: CSARKDRVDTGELFF. The CDR3 nucleotides read TGCAGTGCTAGAAAGGACAGGGTGGACACCGGGGAGCTGTTTTTT.

This clonotype showed up just once. One base away lies a much larger clone, so this may be a sequencing read error. The conserved phenylalanine or tryptophan is not found at the CDR3 terminus, so this likely reflects a read error. The chain links TRBV6-2 or TRBV6-3 to TRBJ2-7; D gene ambiguous. CDR3 length: 14 residues. Germline values: CDR1 MNHEY, CDR2 SVGEGT. V shed 2 bases and J shed 5 bases, with 13 bases lying between them. CDR3 DNA sequence: TGTGCCAGCAGTTACGTACTGGATGGGGACGAGCAGTACTCC. Its translation: CASSYVLDGDEQYS.

This clonotype appeared many times. The rearrangement links TRBV3-1 to TRBJ2-7, with D unclear. V gave up 0 bases and J gave up 2 bases, with 8 bases separating them. CDR1 LGHDT and CDR2 YNNKEL come from the germline V gene (reference sequence). The CDR3 is 14 amino acids. CDR3 bases: TGTGCCAGCAGCCAAGATCCGTACACCTACGAGCAGTACTTC. Translating it yields CASSQDPYTYEQYF.